This T cell receptor beta chain was retrieved from a study of T-cell memory formation after mild COVID-19. Study conclusions and caveats: Second-wave clones with a day 37 peak had unconfirmed SARS-CoV-2 specificity.

This clonotype occurred a few times. Its cognate antigen is unknown. V dropped 4 bases and J dropped 3; count of bases not matched to a gene: 7. In germline, CDR1 is KGHDR, CDR2 SFDVKD. The CDR3 has 16 residues. Researchers used 5'RACE with constant-segment primers to make TCR alpha and TCR beta cDNA libraries that carry sample barcodes and UMIs. TCRdb re-analysed the 5' RACE reads in MiXCR, keeping a single row per CDR3 protein. The repertoire has fewer than 50,000 distinct CDR3 sequences, 8% to 10% of them found once; the top ten carry 12%. This chain links TRBV24-1 with TRBJ1-5; 8 bases align to TRBD1. The clonotype originates from an adult woman who had mild COVID-19 (a few samples of this study predate the infection). Cell type and time point are not known. The sample comprised PBMCs or a T cell subset sorted from them (not recorded which). CDR3 DNA: TGTGCCACCAGTGACCGTGACAGGGGTGACAATCAGCCCCAGCATTTT. Protein product: CATSDRDRGDNQPQHF.